The 17 T cell receptor beta chains reported below all come from one sample, sequenced in a study of cytomegalovirus exposure and HLA in healthy donors. 13 Jbeta primers and 60 Vbeta primers were used for the PCR. Clones were read by immunoSEQ multiplex PCR, and TCRdb kept only the in-frame ones, dropping some. The sample lists around 180,000 clones; 65% to 80% were seen once. What was sequenced was PBMCs. These receptor sequences come from a woman in her thirties or forties in good health and CMV-seronegative.

The V gene is TRBV7-2, the J gene TRBJ1-1, with D unclear. The germline V and J ends were trimmed by 1 base and 1 base, with 7 bases remaining between them. The CDR3 extends over 14 amino acids. Germline V gene data show CDR1 as SGHTA and CDR2 as FQGNSA. CDR3 sequence: CASSLVAGNTEAFF. The DNA for the CDR3 is TGTGCCAGCAGCTTAGTTGCGGGGAACACTGAAGCTTTCTTT.

V gene TRBV5-1 combines with J gene TRBJ2-7; 12 nucleotides line up with TRBD1. The CDR3 is 15 amino acids. V shed 7 bases, J shed 0 bases, and the junction held 5 bases outside the gene matches. The germline CDR1 and CDR2 sequences are SGHRS and YFSETQ. CDR3 region: CASPAGQGASYEQYF. The CDR3, as DNA: TGCGCCAGCCCCGCGGGACAGGGGGCCTCCTACGAGCAGTACTTC. Full variable domain (outside the CDR3, taken from reference TRBV5-1 and TRBJ2-7): KAGVTQTPRYLIKTRGQQVTLSCSPISGHRSVSWYQQTPGQGLQFLFEYFSETQRNKGNFPGRFSGRQFSNSRSEMNVSTLELGDSALYLCASPAGQGASYEQYFGPGTRLTVT.

The J gene is TRBJ2-1, the V gene TRBV5-1, with TRBD2 matching over 11 bases. There are 17 residues in the CDR3. The junction had 11 bases not matched to a gene; V was cut back by 4 bases and J by 5 bases. Germline V gene sequence: CDR1 SGHRS, CDR2 YFSETQ. CDR3 amino acids: CASSKGGSGRADNEQFF. The DNA for the CDR3 is TGCGCCAGCAGCAAGGGAGGTAGCGGGAGGGCCGACAATGAGCAGTTCTTC.

The V gene is TRBV5-1, the J gene TRBJ1-1; weak D call: TRBD1 (6 bases). This CDR3 contains 16 residues. From germline, CDR1 is SGHRS and CDR2 YFSETQ. V was pared by 4 bases and J by 1 base, with 17 bases between. The CDR3 spells CASSPGGGAGNTEAFF. CDR3 DNA: TGCGCCAGCAGCCCGGGGGGGGGCGCGGGGAACACTGAAGCTTTCTTT.

On this clone: The same CDR3 can be traced to other DNA sequences in this sample. The chain couples TRBV19 to TRBJ1-5; D is perhaps TRBD1 (6 bases). V lost 4 bases to trimming and J lost 4 bases, with 8 bases between them. The CDR3 is 13 residues long. Germline V CDR1 and CDR2: LNHDA, SQIVND (reference sequence). Written as DNA, the CDR3 is TGTGCCAGTAGTACGCAGGGGAATCAGCCCCAGCATTTT. The encoded protein is CASSTQGNQPQHF.

The V and J genes are TRBV5-1 and TRBJ1-1; perhaps TRBD1 as D (5 bases). This CDR3 spans 12 amino acids. Germline CDR1 reads SGHRS; CDR2 reads YFSETQ. V gave up 4 bases and J gave up 3 bases, with 7 bases separating them. The DNA of the CDR3 is TGCGCCAGCAGCCAGGGCCACACTGAAGCTTTCTTT. Translating it yields CASSQGHTEAFF.

The chain is built from TRBV28 and TRBJ2-7; a possible D gene is TRBD2 (6 bases). Germline V gives CDR1 MDHEN, CDR2 SYDVKM. The CDR3 runs to 14 residues. The V end lost 1 base, the J end lost 3 bases, and 10 bases lay between the germline ends. The CDR3 sequence is CASSLSGEVYEQYF. The DNA of the CDR3 is TGTGCCAGCAGTTTATCGGGGGAGGTCTACGAGCAGTACTTC. Looking up the rest from reference TRBV28 and TRBJ2-7 gives the full variable domain: DVKVTQSSRYLVKRTGEKVFLECVQDMDHENMFWYRQDPGLGLRLIYFSYDVKMKEKGDIPEGYSVSREKKERFSLILESASTNQTSMYLCASSLSGEVYEQYFGPGTRLTVT.

This chain connects TRBV4-1 to TRBJ1-1; D may be TRBD1 (5 bases). Germline V gives CDR1 MGHRA, CDR2 YSYEKL. Trimming removed 3 bases from V and 6 bases from J, with 14 bases in between. The CDR3 length is 14 residues. CDR3 in DNA: TGCGCCAGCAGCCAGCCCCGACAGCTGGCTGAAGCTTTCTTT. It encodes CASSQPRQLAEAFF.

The chain combines TRBV5-4 with TRBJ1-2; D unresolved. CDR1 and CDR2 (germline): SGHNT, YYREEE (reference sequence). With 4 bases removed from V and 4 bases from J, the gap between germline ends came to 11 bases. The CDR3 sequence is 13 residues long. The DNA for the CDR3 is TGTGCCAGCAGCGGCGGGCGGCTCTATGGCTACACCTTC. It translates to CASSGGRLYGYTF. Variable domain in full (rest from reference TRBV5-4 and TRBJ1-2): ETGVTQSPTHLIKTRGQQVTLRCSSQSGHNTVSWYQQALGQGPQFIFQYYREEENGRGNFPPRFSGLQFPNYSSELNVNALELDDSALYLCASSGGRLYGYTFGSGTRLTVV.

This clone has a single count. V is TRBV7-6 and J is TRBJ1-2; TRBD1 matches at 7 bases. CDR1 is SGHVS and CDR2 is FNYEAQ in the germline V gene. V lost 1 base and J lost 4; bases outside the gene matches: 9. The CDR3 loop spans 16 amino acids. The CDR3 region is CASSLEPGGNSYGYTF. The CDR3 DNA reads as TGTGCCAGCAGCTTAGAACCAGGGGGTAATAGCTATGGCTACACCTTC.

The CDR3 is CASSGGAPNEQFF. The DNA for the CDR3 is TGCGCCAGCAGCGGGGGGGCCCCCAATGAGCAGTTCTTC. V and J are TRBV5-1 and TRBJ2-1, with a possible D match to TRBD2 (7 bases). This CDR3 has 13 amino acids. The germline gives CDR1 SGHRS, CDR2 YFSETQ. Trimming removed 4 bases from V and 6 bases from J, with 11 bases in between.

This clone was found a few times. The V call is TRBV29-1, the J call TRBJ1-4; 9 positions match TRBD1. Trimming at V came to 6 bases and at J to 5 bases, leaving 4 bases not matched to a gene. CDR1 and CDR2 (germline): SQVTM, ANQGSEA. This CDR3 has 13 residues. The chain's CDR3 is CSVYGQGNEKLFF. The DNA of the CDR3 is TGCAGCGTGTATGGACAGGGGAATGAAAAACTGTTTTTT.

This clone was detected a few times. As DNA, the CDR3 is TGTGCCAGCAGCATACCCGACAGGGGGCGAACTGAAGCTTTCTTT. Protein product: CASSIPDRGRTEAFF. The rearrangement links TRBV5-4 to TRBJ1-1; 10 bases align to TRBD1. Trimming took 4 bases from V and 5 from J; bases not matched to a gene: 8. The CDR3 contains 15 residues. The V gene's germline CDR1 is SGHNT and CDR2 YYREEE (reference sequence).

The chain links TRBV28 to TRBJ2-6; TRBD2 agrees at 7 bases. This CDR3 comprises 16 residues. With V trimmed by 4 bases and J by 2 bases, 5 bases remained unmatched. Germline V gene lookup returns CDR1 MDHEN and CDR2 SYDVKM. This CDR3 is CASSYSGGTGANVLTF. The DNA of the CDR3 is TGTGCCAGCAGTTATTCGGGGGGAACTGGGGCCAACGTCCTGACTTTC.

This chain links TRBV4-2 with TRBJ1-4, with 7 bases that match TRBD1. Germline lookup yields CDR1 LGHNA and CDR2 YNFKEQ. V shed 2 bases, J shed 4 bases, and the junction held 4 bases outside the gene matches. The CDR3 has 15 amino acids. CDR3 DNA: TGTGCCAGCAGCCAACCGGACAGGTATAATGAAAAACTGTTTTTT. Protein: CASSQPDRYNEKLFF.

There are a few counts of this clone. The J gene is TRBJ1-1, the V gene TRBV2; TRBD1 matches 12 bases. The germline V gene has CDR1 SNHLY and CDR2 FYNNEI. The ends lost 8 bases at V and 4 bases at J; junction bases unmatched: 5. The CDR3 consists of 14 residues. The chain's CDR3 is CASARDRGPTEAFF. The CDR3 DNA reads TGTGCCAGCGCGAGGGACAGGGGGCCCACTGAAGCTTTCTTT.

The chain carries TRBV5-1 and TRBJ2-5, with 12 bases aligning to TRBD2. The germline V gene has CDR1 SGHRS and CDR2 YFSETQ. The CDR3 spans 17 residues. J lost 2 bases, V lost 0 bases, and 5 bases had no gene match. The CDR3 nucleotides read TGCGCCAGCAGCTTGGCCCTAGCGGGAGGGATACAAGAGACCCAGTACTTC. Its protein product is CASSLALAGGIQETQYF.